This TCR beta chain was identified in a study of cytomegalovirus exposure and HLA in healthy donors. Overall study results and limits: In a later analysis, productive TCRs from donors in an Asian-associated ancestry cluster reportedly carried fewer N-insertions than the cohort mean. The classifier reportedly diagnosed cytomegalovirus status with high sensitivity and specificity. In a later analysis, CMV-associated beta chains were mostly HLA-associated, it appeared. Immune exposure information available was restricted to CMV serostatus.

There are 14 residues in the CDR3. This PCR relied on a set of 60 Vbeta primers and 13 Jbeta primers. Only in-frame clones appear in the TCRdb table, and some are missing; sequencing was by immunoSEQ multiplex PCR. The sample yields about 120,000 clones, around 80% seen once. Concerning this clone itself: The antigen is not known.

This chain connects TRBV21-1 to TRBJ2-2; no DNA check was done on the table's D call, TRBD1. TRBV21-1 is an annotated pseudogene. The sequence was obtained from a man aged 50 to 59 in good health and CMV-seronegative. Sequenced material: PBMCs. This CDR3 is CASSKQANTGELFF. The CDR3 nucleotides read TGTGCCAGCAGCAAGCAGGCTAACACCGGGGAGCTGTTTTTT.